The sequence of this T cell receptor beta chain was determined in a study of OX40 agonist ivuxolimab in advanced cancers. Sequenced by immunoSEQ multiplex PCR; TCRdb stores in-frame clones only, minus some. The sample shows just under 65,000 clones, around 87% of them seen only once. The sequencing used CD4+ or CD8+ T cells sorted from blood, collected in a trial of the OX40 agonist ivuxolimab. The origin of this receptor is an adult with an advanced solid tumor such as melanoma, head and neck, liver or kidney cancer.

In nucleotides, the CDR3 is TGCGCCAGCAGCCTTGGGGTCGGACCTAATGAAAAACTGTTTTTT. Protein: CASSLGVGPNEKLFF. The rearrangement joins TRBV5-1 to TRBJ1-4; D ambiguous. The CDR3 consists of 15 residues. The germline V and J ends were trimmed by 4 bases and 3 bases, with 13 bases remaining between them. From germline, CDR1 is SGHRS and CDR2 YFSETQ.